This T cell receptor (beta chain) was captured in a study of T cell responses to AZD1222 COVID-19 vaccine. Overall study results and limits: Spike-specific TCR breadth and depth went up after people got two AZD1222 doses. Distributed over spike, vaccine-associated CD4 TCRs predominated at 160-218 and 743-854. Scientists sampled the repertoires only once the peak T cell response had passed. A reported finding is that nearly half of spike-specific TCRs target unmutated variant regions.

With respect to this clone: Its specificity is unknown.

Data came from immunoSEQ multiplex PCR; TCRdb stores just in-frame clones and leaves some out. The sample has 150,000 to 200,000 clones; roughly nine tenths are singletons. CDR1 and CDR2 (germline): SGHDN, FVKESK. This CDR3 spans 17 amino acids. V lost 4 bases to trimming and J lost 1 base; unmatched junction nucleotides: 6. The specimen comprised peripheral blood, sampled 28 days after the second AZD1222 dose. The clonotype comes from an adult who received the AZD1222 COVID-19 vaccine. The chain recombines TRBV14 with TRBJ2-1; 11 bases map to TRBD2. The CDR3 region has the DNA TGTGCCAGCAGCCGGTTGGGACTAGCGGATTCCTACAATGAGCAGTTCTTC. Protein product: CASSRLGLADSYNEQFF.